Presented here are 25 T cell receptor beta chains from one specimen sequenced in a study of identical twins. One entry per CDR3 protein, called by TCRdb with MiXCR from the 5' RACE reads. The profile shows 500,000 to 550,000 distinct CDR3 sequences, approximately 20% of them singletons. These records were also assigned to another study, of yellow fever vaccine responses in identical twins.

Sequenced sample: CD4+ T cells sorted from blood. The receptor source for this set is a woman aged 18 to 35 in good health.

The chain recombines TRBV9 with TRBJ2-5; 8 nucleotides align to TRBD1. Germline assignment: CDR1 SGDLS and CDR2 YYNGEE. The CDR3 length is 14 residues. V lost 4 bases to trimming and J lost 3 bases; unmatched junction nucleotides: 5. This CDR3 reads CASSPPTGEETQYF. CDR3 bases: TGTGCCAGCAGCCCGCCGACAGGGGAAGAGACCCAGTACTTC.

The chain employs TRBV11-2 and TRBJ2-2; 10 positions match TRBD2. The CDR3 runs to 14 residues. J was trimmed by 5 bases and V by 7 bases; bases with no gene match: 4. The V gene's germline CDR1 is SGHAT and CDR2 FQNNGV. This CDR3 is CASTGLAETGELFF. CDR3 nucleotide sequence: TGTGCCAGCACCGGACTAGCGGAGACCGGGGAGCTGTTTTTT.

This clonotype came up a few times. CDR3 loop: CASSLEGRGSYGYTF. The DNA of the CDR3 is TGTGCCAGCAGCTTGGAGGGAAGGGGGAGCTATGGCTACACCTTC. The V call is TRBV5-5, the J call TRBJ1-2, with D maybe TRBD1 (6 bases). V was cut by 0 bases and J by 4 bases, with 13 bases left in between. The CDR3 runs to 15 residues. Germline CDR1 reads SGHKS; CDR2 reads YYEKEE (reference sequence).

The chain carries TRBV12-3 or TRBV12-4 and TRBJ2-1; 7 bases are shared with TRBD1. With V trimmed by 7 bases and J by 4 bases, 10 bases remained unmatched. This CDR3 contains 15 residues. The CDR3 DNA reads as TGTGCCAGCACCCTGAGACAGGGCGAGTACAATGAGCAGTTCTTC. Protein product: CASTLRQGEYNEQFF.

The V gene is TRBV6-2 or TRBV6-3, the J gene TRBJ2-7, with TRBD1 matching 8 bases. The CDR3 has 14 residues. Germline V gives CDR1 MNHEY, CDR2 SVGEGT. V shed 6 bases, J shed 3 bases, and the junction held 7 bases outside the gene matches. The CDR3 DNA sequence: TGTGCCAGCAGGGGGACAGGTGAGGGCTACGAGCAGTACGTC. Its protein is CASRGTGEGYEQYV.

The sample holds many counts of this clonotype. The chain uses TRBV5-1 and TRBJ2-1; D is unclear. The CDR3 extends over 13 amino acids. V was cut by 2 bases and J by 10 bases, with 13 bases left in between. Germline loops: CDR1 SGHRS, CDR2 YFSETQ. The CDR3 loop reads CASSLPQVPEQFF. The CDR3 bases are TGCGCCAGCAGCTTACCCCAGGTACCCGAGCAGTTCTTC. Combining the CDR3 with reference TRBV5-1 and TRBJ2-1 gives the whole variable domain KAGVTQTPRYLIKTRGQQVTLSCSPISGHRSVSWYQQTPGQGLQFLFEYFSETQRNKGNFPGRFSGRQFSNSRSEMNVSTLELGDSALYLCASSLPQVPEQFFGPGTRLTVL.

The table lists this clonotype with a few counts. V gene TRBV7-8 combines with J gene TRBJ2-1, with D possibly being TRBD2 (5 bases). The CDR3 extends over 13 amino acids. V was shortened by 9 bases and J by 6 bases, with 15 bases between the two germline ends. Germline CDR1 SGHVS, CDR2 FQNEAQ. CDR3 coding DNA: TGTGCCAGTAGGCGGGCCGGGGTCAATGAGCAGTTCTTC. Protein: CASRRAGVNEQFF. The full variable domain, completed using reference TRBV7-8 and TRBJ2-1, is GAGVSQSPRYKVAKRGQDVALRCDPISGHVSLFWYQQALGQGPEFLTYFQNEAQLDKSGLPSDRFFAERPEGSVSTLKIQRTQQEDSAVYLCASRRAGVNEQFFGPGTRLTVL.

This clonotype appeared a few times. The rearrangement uses TRBV5-1 and TRBJ2-3; D is undetermined. Trimming left V 4 bases short and J 6 bases short, with 18 bases between. This CDR3 contains 15 residues. The germline gives CDR1 SGHRS, CDR2 YFSETQ. The CDR3 spells CASSPPLLAPDTQYF. CDR3 in DNA: TGCGCCAGCAGCCCGCCTCTGCTCGCCCCGGATACGCAGTATTTT.

This clonotype has more than one count but fewer than ten. The gene calls are TRBV20-1 and TRBJ2-3; 7 positions agree with TRBD1. Trimming cost V 0 bases and J 3 bases; bases outside gene matches: 6. The germline gives CDR1 DFQATT, CDR2 SNEGSKA (reference sequence). This CDR3 contains 15 residues. The DNA for the CDR3 is TGCAGTGCTAGAGATGGGACAGTCTCAACAGATACGCAGTATTTT. Protein product: CSARDGTVSTDTQYF.

Only a few counts were recorded for this clonotype. The chain carries TRBV12-3 or TRBV12-4 and TRBJ2-2; D unresolved. CDR3 length: 15 residues. V was cut by 3 bases and J by 2 bases, with 10 bases left in between. The CDR3 nucleotides are TGTGCCAGCAGTTTCCTAGGCGGTAACACCGGGGAGCTGTTTTTT. Its protein is CASSFLGGNTGELFF.

This sequence joins TRBV20-1 and TRBJ1-4; no definite D call. The CDR3 spans 14 residues. The germline V gene encodes CDR1 DFQATT and CDR2 SNEGSKA (reference sequence). The V gene lost 4 bases and the J gene lost 0 bases, with 9 bases spanning the gap. CDR3 sequence (DNA): TGCAGTGCTATGGGTACTGCAACTAATGAAAAACTGTTTTTT. Its protein is CSAMGTATNEKLFF.

This chain joins TRBV27 and TRBJ2-7; 7 nucleotides align to TRBD1. The V segment lost 2 bases and the J segment 3 bases; nucleotides outside the gene matches: 10. There are 16 residues in the CDR3. Germline V gene data show CDR1 as MNHEY and CDR2 as SMNVEV (reference sequence). The CDR3 loop is CASSLTLGTAIYEQYV. In DNA form, the CDR3 reads TGTGCCAGCAGTTTAACGCTGGGGACAGCAATCTACGAGCAGTACGTC.

The J gene is TRBJ1-1, the V gene TRBV20-1, with D maybe TRBD1 (5 bases). From germline, CDR1 is DFQATT and CDR2 SNEGSKA (reference sequence). Trimming cost V 7 bases and J 3 bases, with 9 bases left between them. The CDR3 covers 11 residues. Here the CDR3 DNA reads TGCAGTGGCTTAGGGGACACTGAAGCTTTCTTT. It encodes CSGLGDTEAFF.

This clonotype was seen a few times. This rearrangement joins TRBV24-1 to TRBJ2-3; 11 bases are shared with TRBD2. The germline V gene encodes CDR1 KGHDR and CDR2 SFDVKD. The ends lost 4 bases at V and 3 bases at J; junction bases unmatched: 5. This CDR3 spans 16 amino acids. In nucleotides, the CDR3 is TGTGCCACCAGTGACCCTACTAGCGGGAGAACAGATACGCAGTATTTT. Protein: CATSDPTSGRTDTQYF.

This clonotype was recorded a few times. This chain uses TRBV3-1 with TRBJ1-2; no clear D gene. The CDR3 totals 15 residues. V was clipped by 1 base and J by 4 bases, with 13 bases between them. The germline gives CDR1 LGHDT, CDR2 YNNKEL (reference sequence). This CDR3 reads CASSQGIRTRYGYTF. The CDR3 bases are TGTGCCAGCAGCCAAGGAATACGGACCCGCTATGGCTACACCTTC.

The gene calls are TRBV20-1 and TRBJ1-1; no reliable D call. CDR1 is DFQATT and CDR2 is SNEGSKA in the germline V gene (reference sequence). Trimming removed 0 bases from V and 2 bases from J, with 7 bases in between. The CDR3 totals 13 residues. CDR3 region: CSAREGSNTEAFF. The CDR3 DNA reads TGCAGTGCTAGAGAGGGCAGCAACACTGAAGCTTTCTTT.

The J gene is TRBJ2-5, the V gene TRBV9, with 10 bases matching TRBD2. The V gene end was trimmed by 4 bases and the J gene end by 2 bases; junction bases not matched to a gene: 5. In germline, CDR1 is SGDLS, CDR2 YYNGEE. The CDR3 runs to 15 residues. CDR3 nucleotides: TGTGCCAGCAGCTACGGACTAGCGGTACAAGAGACCCAGTACTTC. Its translation is CASSYGLAVQETQYF. The complete variable domain, with remaining parts taken from reference TRBV9 and TRBJ2-5, reads DSGVTQTPKHLITATGQRVTLRCSPRSGDLSVYWYQQSLDQGLQFLIQYYNGEERAKGNILERFSAQQFPDLHSELNLSSLELGDSALYFCASSYGLAVQETQYFGPGTRLLVL.

This clonotype appeared a few times. The rearrangement links TRBV29-1 to TRBJ2-5; tentatively, D is TRBD2 (6 bases). Trimming removed 7 bases from V and 2 bases from J, with 20 bases in between. The CDR3 is 15 amino acids. From germline, CDR1 is SQVTM and CDR2 ANQGSEA. Here the CDR3 reads CSALGVGTSQETQYF. The CDR3 DNA reads as TGCAGCGCCCTGGGTGTCGGGACTTCTCAAGAGACCCAGTACTTC.

The chain joins TRBV2 to TRBJ1-2, with D unclear. V lost 7 bases and J lost 0, with 12 bases in between. Germline CDR1 is SNHLY and CDR2 is FYNNEI. The length of the CDR3 is 14 residues. CDR3 sequence (DNA): TGTGCCAGCAAGGGAGGAAGTTCTAACTATGGCTACACCTTC. Amino acids: CASKGGSSNYGYTF. Looking up the rest from reference TRBV2 and TRBJ1-2 gives the full variable domain: EPEVTQTPSHQVTQMGQEVILRCVPISNHLYFYWYRQILGQKVEFLVSFYNNEISEKSEIFDDQFSVERPDGSNFTLKIRSTKLEDSAMYFCASKGGSSNYGYTFGSGTRLTVV.

Ten or more counts support this clonotype. CDR3 sequence: CASSRGTSGIYEQYF. DNA of the CDR3: TGTGCCAGCAGTCGAGGGACTAGCGGGATCTACGAGCAGTACTTC. The chain has TRBV6-1 and TRBJ2-7, with TRBD2 matching over 13 bases. The germline gives CDR1 MNHNS, CDR2 SASEGT. J gave up 3 bases and V 5 bases, and 4 bases lay outside the gene matches. This CDR3 is built from 15 residues.

The chain combines TRBV20-1 with TRBJ2-1; 12 bases are a match to TRBD2. CDR3 length: 16 residues. Germline V gene lookup returns CDR1 DFQATT and CDR2 SNEGSKA (reference sequence). With 3 bases clipped from V and 5 bases from J, the junction kept 8 bases outside the gene matches. The CDR3 coding sequence is TGCAGTGCTAGCTCCGCTAGCGGGAGGGCCAACAATGAGCAGTTCTTC. Residues: CSASSASGRANNEQFF.

V gene TRBV28 combines with J gene TRBJ1-1; 7 nucleotides match TRBD1. The CDR3 has 14 amino acids. Germline V CDR1 and CDR2: MDHEN, SYDVKM. J was trimmed by 0 bases and V by 5 bases; bases with no gene match: 3. The CDR3, as DNA: TGTGCCAGCAGTAAAACAGGGGTGAACACTGAAGCTTTCTTT. Protein sequence: CASSKTGVNTEAFF.

This clonotype was seen a handful of times. The chain couples TRBV12-3 or TRBV12-4 to TRBJ2-6; D unresolved. The CDR3 contains 20 residues. Trimming took off 5 bases at V and 0 bases at J, with 23 bases between the two ends. In nucleotides, the CDR3 is TGTGCCAGCAGTCCGCACCCCAATTTCGCCTCGGACTCTGGGGCCAACGTCCTGACTTTC. Protein sequence: CASSPHPNFASDSGANVLTF.

This clonotype was seen just once. DNA for the CDR3: TGTGCCAGCAGTTACAGTTATGATTTCTCAGGGTATATGGTCTACACCTTC. It translates to CASSYSYDFSGYMVYTF. J is TRBJ1-2 and V is TRBV6-5, with a tentative D call TRBD1 (5 bases). Trimming removed 2 bases from V and 10 bases from J, with 26 bases in between. Germline V gene lookup returns CDR1 MNHEY and CDR2 SVGAGI. The CDR3 is made up of 17 amino acids.

The genes are TRBV7-8 and TRBJ2-1; weak D call: TRBD2 (6 bases). Looked up from germline, CDR1 is SGHVS and CDR2 is FQNEAQ. CDR3 length equals 18 residues. V gave up 4 bases and J gave up 5 bases, with 24 bases separating them. CDR3 in amino acids: CASSSVVGGPRKDNEQFF. CDR3 sequence (DNA): TGTGCCAGCAGCTCAGTAGTAGGAGGGCCGAGAAAAGACAATGAGCAGTTCTTC.